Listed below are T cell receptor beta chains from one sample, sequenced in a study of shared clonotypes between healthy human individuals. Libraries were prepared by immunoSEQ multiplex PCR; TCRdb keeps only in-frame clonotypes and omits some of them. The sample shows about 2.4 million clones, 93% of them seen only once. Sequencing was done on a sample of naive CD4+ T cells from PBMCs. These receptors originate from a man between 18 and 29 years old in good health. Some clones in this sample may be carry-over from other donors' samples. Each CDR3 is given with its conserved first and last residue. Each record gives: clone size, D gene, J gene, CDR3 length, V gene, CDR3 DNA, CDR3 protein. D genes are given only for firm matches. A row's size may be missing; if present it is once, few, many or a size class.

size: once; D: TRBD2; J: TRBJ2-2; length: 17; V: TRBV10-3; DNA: TGTGCCATCAGCCTTTCCGGGACTAGGCAAAACACCGGGGAGCTGTTTTTT; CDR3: CAISLSGTRQNTGELFF
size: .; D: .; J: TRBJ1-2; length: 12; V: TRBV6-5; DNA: TGTGCCAGCAGTTACTATACAGGTGGCTACACCTTC; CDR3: CASSYYTGGYTF
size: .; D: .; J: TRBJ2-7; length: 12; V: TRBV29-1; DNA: TGCAGCGTTGAAGACCCCTCGGGCGAGCAGTACTTC; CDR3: CSVEDPSGEQYF
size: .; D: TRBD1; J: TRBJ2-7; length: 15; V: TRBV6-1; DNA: TGTGCCAGCAGTGATGGCGGGACAGGGGTATACGAGCAGTACTTC; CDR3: CASSDGGTGVYEQYF
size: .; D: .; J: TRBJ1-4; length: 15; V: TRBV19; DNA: TGTGCCAGTAGTACCCGAAACTCGCGGGGCGAAAAACTGTTTTTT; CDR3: CASSTRNSRGEKLFF
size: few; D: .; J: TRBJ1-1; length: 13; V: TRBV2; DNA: TGTGCCAGCCTAAGACAGTCGAACACTGAAGCTTTCTTT; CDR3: CASLRQSNTEAFF
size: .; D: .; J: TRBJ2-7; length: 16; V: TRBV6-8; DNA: TGTGCCAGCAGGTATAACTCCTTAGGCGGGTGTTACGAGCAGTACTTC; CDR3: CASRYNSLGGCYEQYF
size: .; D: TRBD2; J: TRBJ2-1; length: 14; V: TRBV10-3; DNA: TGTGCCACCTCTAGCGGGTGGTCCTACAATGAGCAGTTCTTC; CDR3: CATSSGWSYNEQFF
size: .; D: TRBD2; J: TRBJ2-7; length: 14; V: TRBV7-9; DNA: TGTGCCAGCAGCCGCAACTTGGGGGGGAACGAGCAGTACTTC; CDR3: CASSRNLGGNEQYF
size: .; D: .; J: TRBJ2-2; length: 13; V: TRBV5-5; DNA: TGTGCCAGCAGCTTGGTAGTTACCGGGGAGCTGTTTTTT; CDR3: CASSLVVTGELFF
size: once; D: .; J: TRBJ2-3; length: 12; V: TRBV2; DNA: TGTGCCAGCAGTGACCGAGCAGATACGCAGTATTTT; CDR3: CASSDRADTQYF
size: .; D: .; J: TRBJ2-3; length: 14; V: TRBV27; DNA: TGTGCCAGCAGTCCTACTAGACCATCAGATACGCAGTATTTT; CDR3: CASSPTRPSDTQYF
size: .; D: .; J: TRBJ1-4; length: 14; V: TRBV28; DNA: TGTGCCAGCAGTTTATCCCACGGTGATGAAAAACTGTTTTTT; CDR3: CASSLSHGDEKLFF
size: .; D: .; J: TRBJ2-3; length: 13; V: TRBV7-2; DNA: TGTGCCAGCACCGTTGGGGGCTCAGATACGCAGTATTTT; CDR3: CASTVGGSDTQYF
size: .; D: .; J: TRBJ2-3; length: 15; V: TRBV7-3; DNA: TGTGCCAGCAGTTCCCTTGGACTAATTGCAGATACGCAGTATTTT; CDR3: CASSSLGLIADTQYF
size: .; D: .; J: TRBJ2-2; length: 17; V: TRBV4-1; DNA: TGCGCCAGCAGCCAAGGGTTGAACATTCGGGCCACCGGGGAGCTGTTTTTT; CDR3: CASSQGLNIRATGELFF
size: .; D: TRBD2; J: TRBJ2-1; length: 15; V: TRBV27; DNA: TGTGCCAGCAGTTTCGAGCGGGGCCCCTACAATGAGCAGTTCTTC; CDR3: CASSFERGPYNEQFF
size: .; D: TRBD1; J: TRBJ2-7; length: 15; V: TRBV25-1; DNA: TGTGCCAGCAGTGAGTCCGGGACAGGGTCGTACGAGCAGTACTTC; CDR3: CASSESGTGSYEQYF
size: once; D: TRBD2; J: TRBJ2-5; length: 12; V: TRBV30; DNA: TGTGCCTGGAGTGTAAGTTGGGGACTAAAGTACTTC; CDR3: CAWSVSWGLKYF
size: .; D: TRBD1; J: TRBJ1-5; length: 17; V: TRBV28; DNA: TGTGCCAGCAGTTTACCGGGACAGTTCTATAGCAATCAGCCCCAGCATTTT; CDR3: CASSLPGQFYSNQPQHF
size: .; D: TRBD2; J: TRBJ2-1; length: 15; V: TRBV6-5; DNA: TGTGCCAGCAGACACGGGCCGGGGGGCTACAATGAGCAGTTCTTC; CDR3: CASRHGPGGYNEQFF
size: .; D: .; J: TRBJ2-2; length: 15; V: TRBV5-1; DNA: TGCGCCAGCAGCTTGGAGGCAGTTGGGACCGGGGAGCTGTTTTTT; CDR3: CASSLEAVGTGELFF
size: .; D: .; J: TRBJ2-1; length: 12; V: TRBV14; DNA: TGTGCCAGCAGCCCCACCACGCGGGTACAGTTCTTC; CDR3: CASSPTTRVQFF
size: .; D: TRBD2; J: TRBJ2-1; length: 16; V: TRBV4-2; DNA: TGTGCCAGCAGCCGGATTGTAGCGGGAGCTGGGCATGAGCAGTTCTTC; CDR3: CASSRIVAGAGHEQFF
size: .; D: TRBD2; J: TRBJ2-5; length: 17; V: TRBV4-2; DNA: TGTGCCAGCAGCCACGGGACTAGCGGGAGTTATCAAGAGACCCAGTACTTC; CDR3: CASSHGTSGSYQETQYF
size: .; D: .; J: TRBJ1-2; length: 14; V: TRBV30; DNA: TGTGCCTGGAGTTGGCAGGCCACTAACTATGGCTACACCTTC; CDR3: CAWSWQATNYGYTF
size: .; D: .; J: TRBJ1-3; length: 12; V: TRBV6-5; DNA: TGTGCCAGCAGTAACCTAGGAAACACCATATATTTT; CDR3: CASSNLGNTIYF
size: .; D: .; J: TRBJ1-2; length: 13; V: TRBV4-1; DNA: TGCGCCAGCAGCCTGGACGGGGGTTATGGCTACACCTTC; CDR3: CASSLDGGYGYTF
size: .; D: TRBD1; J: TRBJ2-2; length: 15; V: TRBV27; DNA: TGTGCCAGCAGTAGGGAAGGGGGCGTCACCGGGGAGCTGTTTTTT; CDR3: CASSREGGVTGELFF
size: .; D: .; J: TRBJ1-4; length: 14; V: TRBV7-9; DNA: TGTGCCAGCAGCTTTACTGGGCTTAATGAAAAACTGTTTTTT; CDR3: CASSFTGLNEKLFF
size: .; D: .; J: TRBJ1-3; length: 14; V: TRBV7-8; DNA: TGTGCCAGCAGCCAGTTCCCGGGGGGAAACACCATATATTTT; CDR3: CASSQFPGGNTIYF
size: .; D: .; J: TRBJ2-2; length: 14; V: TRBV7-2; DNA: TGTGCCAGCAGCTTAGTGGGGAGGACCGGGGAGCTGTTTTTT; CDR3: CASSLVGRTGELFF
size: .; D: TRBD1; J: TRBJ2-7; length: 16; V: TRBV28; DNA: TGTGCCAGCAGCTACCGCCTCCGGGACAGTTCCTACGAGCAGTACTTC; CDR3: CASSYRLRDSSYEQYF
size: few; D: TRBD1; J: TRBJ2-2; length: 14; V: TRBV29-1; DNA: TGCAGCGTTATAGGGGGCACGAACACCGGGGAGCTGTTTTTT; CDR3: CSVIGGTNTGELFF
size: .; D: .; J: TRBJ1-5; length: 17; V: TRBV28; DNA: TGTGCCAGCAGTTTAAATGGCTTCAGTGGGGTCAATCAGCCCCAGCATTTT; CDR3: CASSLNGFSGVNQPQHF
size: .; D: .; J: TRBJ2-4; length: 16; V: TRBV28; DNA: TGTGCCAGCAGTCCCAACCCGGGTACTGCCAAAAACATTCAGTACTTC; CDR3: CASSPNPGTAKNIQYF
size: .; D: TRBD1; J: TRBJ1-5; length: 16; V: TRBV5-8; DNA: TGTGCCAGCAGCTTATGGCAGGGGGATGGCAATCAGCCCCAGCATTTT; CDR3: CASSLWQGDGNQPQHF
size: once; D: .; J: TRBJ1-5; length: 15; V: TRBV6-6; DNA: TGTGCCAGCAAGGCACCACAGGGTAGCAATCAGCCCCAGCATTTT; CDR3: CASKAPQGSNQPQHF
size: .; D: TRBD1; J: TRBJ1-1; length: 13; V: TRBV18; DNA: TGTGCCAGCTCACCCTACCGGGACAGCGAAGCTTTCTTT; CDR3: CASSPYRDSEAFF
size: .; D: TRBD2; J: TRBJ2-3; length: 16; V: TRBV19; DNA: TGTGCCAGTAGTTCGACTAGCGGGAGTCGCGCAGATACGCAGTATTTT; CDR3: CASSSTSGSRADTQYF
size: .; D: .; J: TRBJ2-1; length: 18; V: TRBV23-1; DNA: TGCGCCAGCAGTCCCCTTGAGGTGGGCCCTACCCTTTACAATGAGCAGTTCTTC; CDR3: CASSPLEVGPTLYNEQFF
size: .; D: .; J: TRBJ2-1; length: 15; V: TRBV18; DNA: TGTGCCAGCTCAAGAGCACTCGTCTCCTACAATGAGCAGTTCTTC; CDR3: CASSRALVSYNEQFF
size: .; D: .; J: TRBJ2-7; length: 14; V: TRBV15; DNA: TGTGCCACCAGCAGACCAGGATCGACGGGCGAGCAGTACTTC; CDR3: CATSRPGSTGEQYF
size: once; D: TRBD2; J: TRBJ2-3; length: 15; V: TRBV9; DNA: TGTGCCAGCAGCCCGACTAGCGGAACGACAGATACGCAGTATTTT; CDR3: CASSPTSGTTDTQYF
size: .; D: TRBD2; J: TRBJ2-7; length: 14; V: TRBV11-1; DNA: TGTGCCAGCAGCCGACTAGCGCAGATCTACGAGCAGTACTTC; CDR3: CASSRLAQIYEQYF
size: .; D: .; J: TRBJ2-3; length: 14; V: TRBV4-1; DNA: TGCGCCAGCAGCCGCCTCCCCCGGGAGCCCCCAAGGGATTTT; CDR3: CASSRLPREPPRDF
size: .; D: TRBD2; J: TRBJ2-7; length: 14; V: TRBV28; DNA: TGTGCCAGCAGTTTTGGGCGGGGGACCTACGAGCAGTACTTC; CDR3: CASSFGRGTYEQYF
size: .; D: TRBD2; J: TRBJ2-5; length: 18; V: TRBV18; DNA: TGTGCCAGCTCACCAATACGACCCCTAACGGGAGGGGAAGAGACCCAGTACTTC; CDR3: CASSPIRPLTGGEETQYF
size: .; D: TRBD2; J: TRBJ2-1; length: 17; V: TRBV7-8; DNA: TGTGCCAGCAGCACCCGGTTGTCTAGCGGGGGGTACAATGAGCAGTTCTTC; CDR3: CASSTRLSSGGYNEQFF
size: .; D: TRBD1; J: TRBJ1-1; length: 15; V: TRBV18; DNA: TGTGCCAGCTCACCACGGACAGGGCTAAACACTGAAGCTTTCTTT; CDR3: CASSPRTGLNTEAFF
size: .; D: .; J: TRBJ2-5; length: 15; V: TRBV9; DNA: TGTGCCAGCAGCGTAGCCCCCGGGAGCCAAGAGACCCAGTACTTC; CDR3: CASSVAPGSQETQYF
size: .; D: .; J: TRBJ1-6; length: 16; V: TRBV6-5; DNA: TGTGCCAGCAGTTACACCGCTTGGCCTTTCAATTCACCCCTCCACTTT; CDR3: CASSYTAWPFNSPLHF
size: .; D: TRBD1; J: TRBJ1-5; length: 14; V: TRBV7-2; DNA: TGTGCCAGCAGCCAGGGGGGAAGCAATCAGCCCCAGCATTTT; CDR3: CASSQGGSNQPQHF
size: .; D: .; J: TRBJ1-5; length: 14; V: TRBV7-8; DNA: TGTGCCAGCAGCTTAAGGTATAGCAATCAGCCCCAGCATTTT; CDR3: CASSLRYSNQPQHF
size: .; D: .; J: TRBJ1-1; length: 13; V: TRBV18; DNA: TGTGCCAGCTCACCAGCGATAACACCAGAAGCTTTCTTT; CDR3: CASSPAITPEAFF
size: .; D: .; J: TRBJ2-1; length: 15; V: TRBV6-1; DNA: TGTGCCAGCAGTGAAGGGACACCTTCCTACAATGAGCAGTTCTTC; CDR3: CASSEGTPSYNEQFF
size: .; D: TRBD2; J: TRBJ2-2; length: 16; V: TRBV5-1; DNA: TGCGCCAGCAGCTTGGCGGGACTACCTGCCACCGGGGAGCTGTTTTTT; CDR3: CASSLAGLPATGELFF
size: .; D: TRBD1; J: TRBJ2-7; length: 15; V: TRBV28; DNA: TGTGCCAGCATCTCAACCGGGACAGGGACCTACGAGCAGTACTTC; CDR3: CASISTGTGTYEQYF
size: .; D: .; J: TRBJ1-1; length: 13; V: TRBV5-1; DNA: TGCGCCAGCAGCTTGGGGACTCTTGGCCAAGCTTTCTTT; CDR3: CASSLGTLGQAFF
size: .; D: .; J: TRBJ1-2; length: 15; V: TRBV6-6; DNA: TGTGCCAGCAGTTACTCACTGGTCAGGGAGGAGGGCTACACCTTC; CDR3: CASSYSLVREEGYTF